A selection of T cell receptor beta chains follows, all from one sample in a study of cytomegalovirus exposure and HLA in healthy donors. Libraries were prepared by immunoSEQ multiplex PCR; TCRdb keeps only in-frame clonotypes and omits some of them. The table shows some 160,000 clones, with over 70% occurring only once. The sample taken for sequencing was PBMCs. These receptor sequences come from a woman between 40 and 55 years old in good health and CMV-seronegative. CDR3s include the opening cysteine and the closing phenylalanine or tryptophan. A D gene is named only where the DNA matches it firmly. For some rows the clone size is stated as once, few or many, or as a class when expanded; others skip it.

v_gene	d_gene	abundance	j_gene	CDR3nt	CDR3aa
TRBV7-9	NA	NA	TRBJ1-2	TGTGCCAGCAGCTTATTTATAGGGCAGGGGATCTATGGCTACACCTTC	CASSLFIGQGIYGYTF
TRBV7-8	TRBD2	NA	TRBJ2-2	TGTGCCAGCAGCTTTGGGGGGACTAGCGGGTCCACCGGGGAGCTGTTTTTT	CASSFGGTSGSTGELFF
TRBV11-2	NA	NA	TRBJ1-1	TGTGCCAGCAGCTTAGTAGATGTCACTGAAGCTTTCTTT	CASSLVDVTEAFF
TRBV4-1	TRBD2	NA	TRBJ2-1	TGCGCCAGCAGCCAAGATCCTACTAGCGGGGGGGCATATGAGCAGTTCTTC	CASSQDPTSGGAYEQFF
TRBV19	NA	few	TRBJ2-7	TGTGCCAGTAGTATTCAGAGGAGCTACTCCTACGAGCAGTACTTC	CASSIQRSYSYEQYF
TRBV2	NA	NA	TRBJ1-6	TGTGCCAGCAGTGAAGCGGCGGGACGGATACTTTCACCCCTCCACTTT	CASSEAAGRILSPLHF
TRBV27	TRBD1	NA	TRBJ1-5	TGTGCCAGCAGTTTTGGGACAGGGGGTAATCAGCCCCAGCATTTT	CASSFGTGGNQPQHF
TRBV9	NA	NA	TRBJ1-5	TGTGCCAGCAGCGTGGGAGCAGGAGAGGATCAGCCCCAGCATTTT	CASSVGAGEDQPQHF
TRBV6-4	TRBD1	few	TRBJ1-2	TGTGCCAGCAGTACAGGGGCTCGAGCTGGCTACACCTTC	CASSTGARAGYTF
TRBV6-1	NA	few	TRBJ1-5	TGTGCCAGCAGTGAAACAGCTTTTAGCAATCAGCCCCAGCATTTT	CASSETAFSNQPQHF
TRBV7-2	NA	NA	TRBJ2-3	TGTGCCAGCAGCCCCCTGACGGGGGGCCTAGATACGCAGTATTTT	CASSPLTGGLDTQYF
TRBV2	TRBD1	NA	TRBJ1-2	TGTGCCAGCAGTGAGGCTAGGACAGGGCGGGCGGAAGGCTACACCTTC	CASSEARTGRAEGYTF
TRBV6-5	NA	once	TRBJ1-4	TGTGCCAGCAGTTACGGTGGTAGAGGGGGTGAAAAACTGTTTTTT	CASSYGGRGGEKLFF
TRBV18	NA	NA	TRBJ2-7	TGTGCCAGCTCACCCCCCCTGGACTCTAGGGACGAGCAGTACTTC	CASSPPLDSRDEQYF
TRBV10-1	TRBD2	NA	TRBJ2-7	TGCGCCAGCAGCAACGGACTAGCGGAAACCTACGAGCAGTACTTC	CASSNGLAETYEQYF
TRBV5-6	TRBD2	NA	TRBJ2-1	TGTGCCACCCTTCGGGTAGCGGGAGGGATCAATGAGCAGTTCTTC	CATLRVAGGINEQFF
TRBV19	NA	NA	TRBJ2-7	TGTGCCAGTAGTATCGATTCGGACAGTTACTACGAGCAGTACTTC	CASSIDSDSYYEQYF
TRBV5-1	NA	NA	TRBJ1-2	TGCGCCAGCAGCTTGCTCAAAACCGGGGGGCTAGATGGCTACACCTTC	CASSLLKTGGLDGYTF
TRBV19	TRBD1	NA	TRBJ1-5	TGTGCCAGTAGTATGGGGGACAGAGGCAATCAGCCCCAGCATTTT	CASSMGDRGNQPQHF
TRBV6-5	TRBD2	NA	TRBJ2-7	TGTGCCAGCAGTTACATGGGGGGGACCTACGAGCAGTACTTC	CASSYMGGTYEQYF
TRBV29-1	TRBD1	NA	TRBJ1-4	TGCAGCGTTGAATTGGGACAGGGAAGCCTAACTAATGAAAAACTGTTTTTT	CSVELGQGSLTNEKLFF
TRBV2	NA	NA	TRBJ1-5	TGTGCCAGTATGGGGCAGAGCAATCAGCCCCAGCATTTT	CASMGQSNQPQHF
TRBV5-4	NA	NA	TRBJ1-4	TGTGCCAGCAGCCCGGACAGACTATCCGAAAAACTGTTTTTT	CASSPDRLSEKLFF
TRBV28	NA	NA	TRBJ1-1	TGTGCCAGCAGCGCTCAGGGATACACTGAAGCTTTCTTT	CASSAQGYTEAFF
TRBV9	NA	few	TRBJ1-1	TGTGCCAGCAGCGTATTCGGGAACACTGAAGCTTTCTTT	CASSVFGNTEAFF
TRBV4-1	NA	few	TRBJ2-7	TGCGCCAGCAGCCAGGGGCCTTTTTCCTACGAGCAGTACTTC	CASSQGPFSYEQYF
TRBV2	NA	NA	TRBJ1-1	TGTGCCAGCAGTTCAGCGGGCAGGTCCACTGAAGCTTTCTTT	CASSSAGRSTEAFF
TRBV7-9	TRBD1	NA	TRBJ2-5	TGTGCCAGCAGCTCCCTCTTCAGCCGGACAGGACGCCAAGAGACCCAGTACTTC	CASSSLFSRTGRQETQYF
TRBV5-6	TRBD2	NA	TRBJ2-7	TGTGCCAGCAGCTGGGGACTAGCGGGAGGTTCCTACGAGCAGTACTTC	CASSWGLAGGSYEQYF
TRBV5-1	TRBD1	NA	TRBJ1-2	TGCGCCAGCAGCTGGGATGGGACAGCTAGGGACGGCTACACCTTC	CASSWDGTARDGYTF
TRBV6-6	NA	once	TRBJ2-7	TGTGCCAGCAGCTTGATGGGGGGGCCCACCTACGAGCAGTACTTC	CASSLMGGPTYEQYF
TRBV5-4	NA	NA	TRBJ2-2	TGTGCCAGCAGCTTTGGAGGGTCTCCTAACACCGGGGAGCTGTTTTTT	CASSFGGSPNTGELFF
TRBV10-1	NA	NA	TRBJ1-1	TGCGCCAGCAGTGACTCCCGACGGGTGAACACTGAAGCTTTCTTT	CASSDSRRVNTEAFF
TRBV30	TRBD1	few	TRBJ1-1	TGTGCCTGGGACAGGGATTCCACTGAAGCTTTCTTT	CAWDRDSTEAFF
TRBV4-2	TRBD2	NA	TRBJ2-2	TGTGCCAGCAGCCAAGGATCCCTCGGGACTAGCGGGAGGGGTGGCACCGGGGAGCTGTTTTTT	CASSQGSLGTSGRGGTGELFF
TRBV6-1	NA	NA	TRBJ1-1	TGTGCCAGCCGGGGTTGGTACACTGAAGCTTTCTTT	CASRGWYTEAFF
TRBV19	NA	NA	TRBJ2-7	TGTGCCAGTAGTATAGCTACAGGACAGAGCTTCTCCTACGAGCAGTACTTC	CASSIATGQSFSYEQYF
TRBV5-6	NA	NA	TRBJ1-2	TGTGCCAGCAGCTTGGGACTCTATGGCTACACCTTC	CASSLGLYGYTF
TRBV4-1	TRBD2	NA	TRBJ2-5	TGCGCCAGCAGCCAAGATTCCGGGAGGGCCCAAGAGACCCAGTACTTC	CASSQDSGRAQETQYF
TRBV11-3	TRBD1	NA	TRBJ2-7	TGTGCCAGCAGCTTGGGACAGGGACGGCGCGAGCAGTACTTC	CASSLGQGRREQYF
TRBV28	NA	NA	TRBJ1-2	TGTGCCAGCAGTTCAGGGCAGGGCAATGGCTACACCTTC	CASSSGQGNGYTF
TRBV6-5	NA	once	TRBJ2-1	TGTGCCAGCAGTTCTATTGTCGGTGAGCAGTTCTTC	CASSSIVGEQFF
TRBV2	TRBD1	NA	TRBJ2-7	TGTGCCAGCAGTGAGACTTCACCGGGACAGGGTAACGACGAGCAGTACTTC	CASSETSPGQGNDEQYF
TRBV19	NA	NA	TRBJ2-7	TGTGCCAGTAGACAGGGTTCTACCTACGAGCAGTACTTC	CASRQGSTYEQYF
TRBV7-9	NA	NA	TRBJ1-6	TGTGCCAGCAGCTCCGGCGGGACCGGTAATTCACCCCTCCACTTT	CASSSGGTGNSPLHF
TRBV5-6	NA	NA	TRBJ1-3	TGTGCCAGCAGCTTGGGCAGGGGAGCTGGAAACACCATATATTTT	CASSLGRGAGNTIYF
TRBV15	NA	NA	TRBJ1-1	TGTGCCACCAGCAGAGATATTAACACTGAAGCTTTCTTT	CATSRDINTEAFF
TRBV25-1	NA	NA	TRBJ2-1	TGTGCCAGCAGTGAAGCCCCCGGCAGGCTCGACAATGAGCAGTTCTTC	CASSEAPGRLDNEQFF
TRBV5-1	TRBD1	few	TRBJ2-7	TGCGCCAGCACCCCGGGACAGGGCTCTAGGGAGCAGTACTTC	CASTPGQGSREQYF
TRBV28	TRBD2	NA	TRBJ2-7	TGTGCCAGCAGTTTATCCGGGACTAGCGGGATCTCCCGCTACGAGCAGTACTTC	CASSLSGTSGISRYEQYF